Described below is a single T cell receptor (beta chain) sequence and its context. The data were taken from a study of blood T cell repertoires in COVID-19. Study context: From T cells, B-cell-depleted T cells, or PBMCs came the material, which was cDNA or gDNA.

Per the original methods: Reference gene primer amplification in the assay estimated nucleated cell counts. TCRdb's copy holds only in-frame clones and misses some; the assay was immunoSEQ multiplex PCR. That table furnishes V, J and clone size, whereas the DNA furnished D and trimming. The sample has roughly 150,000 clones, about 86% seen once. The clonotype comes from an elderly woman with acute or convalescent COVID-19. Sequencing was carried out using peripheral blood.

CDR3 coding DNA: TGTGCCAGCAGCTTCTGGACAGGCCGGAGGGTGAATTCACCCCTCCACTTT. Amino acid sequence: CASSFWTGRRVNSPLHF. V is TRBV7-9 and J is TRBJ1-6; 7 bases agree with TRBD1. This CDR3 is 17 amino acids long. Germline lookup yields CDR1 SEHNR and CDR2 FQNEAQ (reference sequence). The V and J ends lost 3 bases and 7 bases, in that order; junction bases with no gene match: 12.